There are a few counts of the clone carrying this T cell receptor beta chain. Its cognate antigen is unknown. These data originate in a study of T cell repertoires in cytomegalovirus infection. Study overall: Recently identified HLA-C-restricted and well-studied HLA-B-restricted CMV epitopes were used. Signatures in public TCR beta sequences pointed to both CMV infection and matching HLA type. Study results and limitations: The response measured ex vivo was dominated by TCR beta clonotypes (HLA-C-restricted and CMV-specific). Frequencies of public TCR beta families were cumulated, and this identified carriers of CMV plus the relevant HLA.

TCRdb passed the reads through MiXCR, listing each CDR3 protein once. This table has some 940,000 distinct CDR3 sequences, under 40% appearing once. The CDR3 loop spans 15 amino acids. Germline CDR1 SQVTM, CDR2 ANQGSEA. The V and J ends lost 7 bases and 4 bases, in that order; junction bases with no gene match: 11. This sequence originates from a human donor in good health (CMV status not recorded). Some clones in this sample may be carry-over from other donors' samples. The sequenced sample was cultured CD8+ T cells from PBMCs, obtained from culture after CMV antigen stimulation. This chain connects TRBV29-1 to TRBJ2-5; 11 bases map to TRBD2. The CDR3 loop reads CSEGTLAGGSETQYF. The CDR3 DNA follows: TGCAGCGAAGGAACTCTAGCGGGGGGTTCAGAGACCCAGTACTTC.